This T cell receptor (beta chain) was recorded in a study of shared clonotypes between healthy human individuals. Deep was the level used in running the assay. Genomic DNA (from each subset) was split evenly across several immunoSEQ plates. Assay: immunoSEQ multiplex PCR; the TCRdb copy retains only in-frame clones and omits some. The sample has around 2,000,000 clones, around 95% seen once. Sequencing was done on a sample of naive CD4+ T cells sorted from blood. Regarding subset: CD45RA+ positively selected. The receptor was isolated from a man younger than 35 in good health.

CDR3: CASSLLGESNQPQHF. CDR3 bases: TGCGCCAGCAGCTTGCTAGGGGAAAGCAATCAGCCCCAGCATTTT. The rearrangement uses TRBV5-1 and TRBJ1-5; TRBD1 might be the D (5 bases). Trimming cost V 1 base and J 1 base, with 9 bases left between them. The germline V gene encodes CDR1 SGHRS and CDR2 YFSETQ. There are 15 residues in the CDR3.